One sample yielded the 24 T cell receptor beta chains listed below, sequenced in a study of blood T cell repertoires in COVID-19. Sequenced by immunoSEQ multiplex PCR; TCRdb stores in-frame clones only, minus some. The sample has 200,000 to 250,000 clones; under 90% are singletons. The sequenced sample was peripheral blood. The receptors were sampled from a woman of 80 years or more with active or convalescent COVID-19.

V usage is TRBV7-9 and J usage is TRBJ1-1, with D perhaps matching TRBD1 (5 bases). Germline V gene lookup returns CDR1 SEHNR and CDR2 FQNEAQ (reference sequence). The CDR3 length is 14 residues. V shed 4 bases and J shed 1 base, with 10 bases lying between them. The chain's CDR3 is CASSSQVRNTEAFF. CDR3 nucleotides: TGTGCCAGCAGCTCACAGGTTAGGAACACTGAAGCTTTCTTT.

V and J are TRBV7-6 and TRBJ2-3; possible D gene TRBD1, 7 bases. Trimming took off 6 bases at V and 3 bases at J, with 19 bases between the two ends. The CDR3 spans 16 residues. In germline, CDR1 is SGHVS, CDR2 FNYEAQ. The CDR3 sequence is CASSSFQGGETDTQYF. CDR3 DNA: TGTGCCAGCAGTTCTTTTCAGGGGGGCGAAACAGATACGCAGTATTTT.

The rearrangement links TRBV9 to TRBJ1-2; 8 nucleotides align to TRBD1. Germline V gene sequence: CDR1 SGDLS, CDR2 YYNGEE. J gave up 8 bases and V 4 bases, and 10 bases lay outside the gene matches. This CDR3 contains 14 residues. CDR3 protein: CASSPGDRRNGYTF. The CDR3 bases are TGTGCCAGCAGCCCGGGGGACAGGCGGAACGGCTACACCTTC.

This clone has just one count. The chain links TRBV3-1 (or the pseudogene TRBV3-2) to TRBJ2-3; no clear D. The CDR3 has 13 amino acids. CDR1 LGHDT and CDR2 YNNKEL come from the germline V gene (reference sequence). Trimming took 3 bases from V and 2 from J, leaving 6 bases between them. This chain's CDR3 is CASSQLYTDTQYF. The CDR3 DNA reads TGTGCCAGCAGCCAGTTATACACAGATACGCAGTATTTT.

The chain joins TRBV6-1 to TRBJ1-5; D call uncertain. Germline values: CDR1 MNHNS, CDR2 SASEGT. V lost 3 bases and J 4 bases, leaving 4 bases between the germline ends. This CDR3 is 12 amino acids long. The CDR3, as DNA: TGTGCCAGCAGTGACGGTAATCAGCCCCAGCATTTT. This gives the protein CASSDGNQPQHF.

V and J are TRBV11-3 and TRBJ2-7; 9 nucleotides match TRBD1. The germline V gene has CDR1 SGHNT and CDR2 YENEEA. The V gene end was trimmed by 1 base and the J gene end by 3 bases; junction bases not matched to a gene: 4. The CDR3 contains 15 residues. CDR3 loop: CASSLGGQGFYEQYF. In DNA, the CDR3 is TGTGCCAGCAGCTTAGGGGGACAGGGTTTCTACGAGCAGTACTTC.

The CDR3 DNA follows: TGTGCCAGCAGCCAAGAACCGAGCCTTATGGTCACCGGGGAGCTGTTTTTT. It yields the protein CASSQEPSLMVTGELFF. The chain joins TRBV14 to TRBJ2-2; D unresolved. The CDR3 is 17 amino acids. Trimming pared 0 bases from V and 4 bases from J, leaving 15 bases between. CDR1 and CDR2 (germline): SGHDN, FVKESK.

The V call is TRBV5-4, the J call TRBJ2-3; 8 bases agree with TRBD2. The germline V gene encodes CDR1 SGHNT and CDR2 YYREEE (reference sequence). CDR3 length: 17 residues. J was trimmed by 1 base and V by 4 bases; bases with no gene match: 11. The DNA of the CDR3 is TGTGCCAGCAGCCCCCGGGGGGGGGCGAGAGGCACAGATACGCAGTATTTT. Translation gives CASSPRGGARGTDTQYF.

The chain links TRBV10-1 to TRBJ1-6; 7 nucleotides match TRBD1. Germline V gene data show CDR1 as WNHNN and CDR2 as SYGVQD (reference sequence). CDR3 length: 15 residues. V shed 3 bases and J 14 bases; nucleotides not matched to a gene: 13. CDR3 DNA: TGCGCCAGCAGTGATTCCTTGACAGGGCGTAGGGCCCTCCACTTT. Its translation is CASSDSLTGRRALHF.

The chain carries TRBV19 and TRBJ1-1, with a possible D match to TRBD1 (6 bases). The CDR3 extends over 15 amino acids. Trimming pared 10 bases from V and 0 bases from J, leaving 18 bases between. Germline lookup yields CDR1 LNHDA and CDR2 SQIVND (reference sequence). CDR3 residues: CATSGTPGMNTEAFF. The CDR3 DNA sequence: TGTGCCACCTCCGGGACACCCGGAATGAACACTGAAGCTTTCTTT.

This clone was counted once. The rearrangement joins TRBV11-2 to TRBJ1-2; 7 bases fit TRBD1. J was trimmed by 4 bases and V by 0 bases; bases with no gene match: 2. The germline CDR1 and CDR2 sequences are SGHAT and FQNNGV. The CDR3 consists of 14 residues. This CDR3 reads CASSLETGTYGYTF. The CDR3 nucleotides read TGTGCCAGCAGCTTAGAGACAGGGACCTATGGCTACACCTTC.

The V call is TRBV5-1, the J call TRBJ2-1; possibly TRBD2 for D (7 bases). CDR3 length: 16 residues. Trimming pared 2 bases from V and 0 bases from J, leaving 12 bases between. Germline CDR1 is SGHRS and CDR2 is YFSETQ. The DNA for the CDR3 is TGCGCCAGCAGCTTAGCGGGACAACTCTCCTACAATGAGCAGTTCTTC. It translates to CASSLAGQLSYNEQFF.

This clone occurred once. The chain recombines TRBV5-1 with TRBJ2-7, with D unresolved. This CDR3 is 13 amino acids long. Trimming stripped 2 bases from V and 3 bases from J, with 9 bases between. Germline lookup yields CDR1 SGHRS and CDR2 YFSETQ. The chain's CDR3 is CASSLSSGYEQYF. In DNA form, the CDR3 reads TGCGCCAGCAGCTTATCTTCAGGCTACGAGCAGTACTTC.

Turning to this clone: The same CDR3 also results from other DNA sequences found in this sample. The rearrangement joins TRBV5-1 to TRBJ2-5; 14 bases match TRBD2. After removal of 3 bases from V and 2 bases from J, the junction contained 3 bases not matched to a gene. Germline V gene data show CDR1 as SGHRS and CDR2 as YFSETQ. The CDR3 extends over 16 amino acids. The CDR3 is CASSSGLAGGQETQYF. The CDR3, as DNA: TGCGCCAGCAGCTCCGGACTAGCGGGGGGACAAGAGACCCAGTACTTC.

This chain uses TRBV21-1 with TRBJ1-5; the D call of TRBD1 is as the table states it, not checked on the DNA. TRBV21-1 is tagged as a pseudogene. The CDR3 runs 15 residues. CDR3 nucleotides: TGTGCCAGCAGCACCCCTGGACAGGACGGTCAGCCCCAGCATTTT. It codes for CASSTPGQDGQPQHF.

V is TRBV15 and J is TRBJ2-1; possible D gene TRBD1, 6 bases. Germline CDR1 LNHNV, CDR2 YYDKDF (reference sequence). CDR3 length equals 13 residues. The ends were cut back, 2 bases at V and 8 bases at J, with 10 bases in the middle. The DNA for the CDR3 is TGTGCCACCAGCAGATCAACAGGGTATGAGCAGTTCTTC. Translation gives CATSRSTGYEQFF. The full variable domain, completed using reference TRBV15 and TRBJ2-1, is DAMVIQNPRYQVTQFGKPVTLSCSQTLNHNVMYWYQQKSSQAPKLLFHYYDKDFNNEADTPDNFQSRRPNTSFCFLDIRSPGLGDTAMYLCATSRSTGYEQFFGPGTRLTVL.

The chain recombines TRBV4-1 with TRBJ1-6; D is undetermined. V lost 1 base, J lost 9 bases, and 16 bases lay in between. This CDR3 comprises 16 residues. Germline V gene data show CDR1 as MGHRA and CDR2 as YSYEKL. The CDR3 DNA reads TGCGCCAGCAGCCAAGGGAGGGCAGGCCTCCCTTCACCCCTCCACTTT. As protein: CASSQGRAGLPSPLHF.

The gene calls are TRBV19 and TRBJ2-1; no definite D call. Germline-derived CDR1 and CDR2 are LNHDA and SQIVND (reference sequence). The CDR3 is 11 residues long. Trimming cost V 4 bases and J 6 bases, with 4 bases left between them. The CDR3 loop reads CASSTLNEQFF. Written as DNA, the CDR3 is TGTGCCAGTAGTACTCTCAATGAGCAGTTCTTC.

The gene calls are TRBV7-9 and TRBJ1-6; 10 bases align to TRBD1. CDR1 SEHNR and CDR2 FQNEAQ come from the germline V gene (reference sequence). Trimming cost V 5 bases and J 14 bases; bases outside gene matches: 15. The CDR3 has 16 residues. In DNA, the CDR3 is TGTGCCAGCAGCCCCCTCCCGGGACAGGGGCCTACCGCCCTCCACTTT. Translation: CASSPLPGQGPTALHF.

This clone was seen a handful of times. The chain couples TRBV10-3 to TRBJ1-5; D uncertain. Germline CDR1 reads ENHRY; CDR2 reads SYGVKD. The CDR3 extends over 13 amino acids. Trimming left V 3 bases short and J 7 bases short, with 10 bases between. The CDR3, as DNA: TGTGCCATCAGTGAATACGAGGGCCAGCCCCAGCATTTT. This gives the protein CAISEYEGQPQHF.

The gene calls are TRBV12-3 or TRBV12-4 and TRBJ1-2; 9 bases line up with TRBD1. The CDR3 loop spans 13 amino acids. J lost 5 bases, V lost 5 bases, and 3 bases had no gene match. The CDR3 nucleotides read TGTGCCAGCAGTGTCGACAGGGGGTATGGCTACACCTTC. This sequence encodes CASSVDRGYGYTF.

This chain uses TRBV5-1 with TRBJ2-1; possible D gene TRBD2, 7 bases. This CDR3 contains 18 residues. Germline CDR1 is SGHRS and CDR2 is YFSETQ. V lost 4 bases, J lost 0 bases, and 20 bases lay in between. CDR3 in amino acids: CASSIAGAPPSSYNEQFF. Written as DNA, the CDR3 is TGCGCCAGCAGCATTGCGGGGGCCCCACCAAGCTCCTACAATGAGCAGTTCTTC.

The chain uses TRBV3-1 (or the pseudogene TRBV3-2) and TRBJ2-3, with 9 bases fitting TRBD2. CDR1 LGHDT and CDR2 YNNKEL come from the germline V gene (reference sequence). V lost 5 bases and J lost 0; bases outside the gene matches: 3. This CDR3 contains 15 residues. The chain's CDR3 is CASSKAGGSTDTQYF. The CDR3 DNA reads as TGTGCCAGCAGCAAAGCGGGGGGCAGCACAGATACGCAGTATTTT.

This clone is a singleton in its sample. This specimen includes other DNA sequences encoding the same CDR3. The chain carries TRBV18 and TRBJ1-4; D not resolved. Germline CDR1 is KGHSH and CDR2 is LQKENI. V gave up 2 bases and J gave up 0 bases, with 4 bases separating them. The CDR3 runs 14 residues. The CDR3 DNA sequence: TGTGCCAGCTCACCAAGCACAACTAATGAAAAACTGTTTTTT. Its translation is CASSPSTTNEKLFF.